The source of this T cell receptor (beta chain) is a study of cytomegalovirus exposure and HLA in healthy donors. Findings of the study overall: The study flagged approximately 180 TCR beta chains as cytomegalovirus-associated.

PCR involved 60 Vbeta and 13 Jbeta primers. Sequencing was performed with immunoSEQ multiplex PCR; in TCRdb, only in-frame clones are kept and a portion is missing. In the table there are approximately 92,000 clones, roughly 80% of which are singletons. V gave up 2 bases and J gave up 6 bases, with 14 bases separating them. The CDR3 loop spans 15 amino acids. Germline loops: CDR1 SGHTA, CDR2 FQGNSA. Of note for this clone: Its antigen remains unknown.

The donors, nominally healthy at sampling, likely had unrecorded immune exposures. The receptor comes from a man in his fifties in good health and CMV-seropositive. This rearrangement joins TRBV7-2 to TRBJ2-1; D perhaps matches TRBD1 (6 bases). The source material was PBMCs. The CDR3 is CASSLRQVVGNEQFF. CDR3 nucleotide sequence: TGTGCCAGCAGCTTACGACAGGTCGTCGGCAATGAGCAGTTCTTC.